These 30 T cell receptor beta chains came from one sample sequenced in a study of blood T cell repertoires in COVID-19. The repertoire was sequenced with immunoSEQ multiplex PCR; TCRdb's copy has only in-frame clones and lacks some. The repertoire has about 230,000 clones, nearly 90% of them found once; the top ten carry around 4.2%. What was sequenced was PBMCs or T cells enriched from blood (not recorded which). The receptors derive from a woman aged 25 to 39 with acute COVID-19.

The chain has TRBV10-3 and TRBJ2-6, with 7 bases identical to TRBD1. The CDR3 is 15 amino acids. CDR1 and CDR2 (germline): ENHRY, SYGVKD. J lost 3 bases, V lost 6 bases, and 5 bases had no gene match. The CDR3 region is CAISRQGSGANVLTF. Here the CDR3 DNA reads TGTGCCATCAGCAGACAGGGTAGTGGGGCCAACGTCCTGACTTTC.

The chain employs TRBV2 and TRBJ1-5, with a possible D match to TRBD1 (5 bases). Trimming left V 2 bases short and J 4 bases short, with 9 bases between. This CDR3 is built from 14 residues. CDR1 is SNHLY, CDR2 FYNNEI, per germline. CDR3 in DNA: TGTGCCAGCAGTGAAAGGTCAGGGAATCAGCCCCAGCATTTT. As protein: CASSERSGNQPQHF.

The chain links TRBV5-1 to TRBJ2-1; TRBD2 agrees at 8 bases. V shed 2 bases, J shed 9 bases, and the junction held 4 bases outside the gene matches. Germline CDR1 reads SGHRS; CDR2 reads YFSETQ. This CDR3 is built from 13 residues. In DNA, the CDR3 is TGCGCCAGCAGCTTAAGCGGGGGCATTGAGCAGTTCTTC. As protein: CASSLSGGIEQFF.

The chain employs TRBV24-1 and TRBJ1-5; tentative D call: TRBD1 (6 bases). Germline CDR1 and CDR2: KGHDR and SFDVKD. The CDR3 has 12 residues. V gave up 7 bases and J gave up 4 bases, with 7 bases separating them. CDR3 sequence: CATRGQNQPQHF. The CDR3 DNA sequence: TGTGCCACCAGGGGACAAAATCAGCCCCAGCATTTT.

This chain joins TRBV18 and TRBJ1-1, with 9 bases that match TRBD1. The CDR3 consists of 14 residues. V dropped 4 bases and J dropped 2; count of bases not matched to a gene: 2. Germline V gene data show CDR1 as KGHSH and CDR2 as LQKENI. This CDR3 reads CASSLTGGNTEAFF. DNA for the CDR3: TGTGCCAGCTCACTGACAGGGGGTAACACTGAAGCTTTCTTT.

The V and J genes are TRBV12-3 or TRBV12-4 and TRBJ1-1; D perhaps matches TRBD1 (5 bases). The V end was cut by 6 bases, the J end by 4 bases, with 9 bases between. The CDR3 contains 12 residues. The CDR3 DNA reads as TGTGCCAGCAGAGGAACAGGCACTGAAGCTTTCTTT. It yields the protein CASRGTGTEAFF.

This clone has just a few counts. V is TRBV10-1 and J is TRBJ2-3; D uncertain. The CDR3 is 14 amino acids. CDR1 WNHNN and CDR2 SYGVQD come from the germline V gene (reference sequence). V was pared by 0 bases and J by 6 bases, with 10 bases between. DNA of the CDR3: TGCGCCAGCAGTGAGTCGAGCCGCCGCGATACGCAGTATTTT. It yields the protein CASSESSRRDTQYF.

V gene TRBV6-5 combines with J gene TRBJ2-2, with a tentative D call TRBD1 (6 bases). This CDR3 region has 13 residues. Germline lookup yields CDR1 MNHEY and CDR2 SVGAGI. Trimming removed 11 bases from V and 1 base from J, with 11 bases in between. The DNA for the CDR3 is TGTGCCGGATCGACAGGGAACACCGGGGAGCTGTTTTTT. Translated, it gives CAGSTGNTGELFF.

The chain is built from TRBV6-1 and TRBJ2-5, with D possibly matching TRBD1 (5 bases). The CDR3 extends over 13 amino acids. V was pared by 3 bases and J by 7 bases, with 12 bases between. Germline lookup yields CDR1 MNHNS and CDR2 SASEGT. The chain's CDR3 is CASSDWTPGTQYF. Here the CDR3 DNA reads TGTGCCAGCAGTGATTGGACACCGGGGACCCAGTACTTC.

The count of this clone is one. The J gene is TRBJ2-1, the V gene TRBV6-2 or TRBV6-3, with D possibly being TRBD2 (6 bases). The CDR3 sequence is 14 residues long. Trimming removed 0 bases from V and 9 bases from J, with 12 bases in between. The germline gives CDR1 MNHEY, CDR2 SVGEGT. DNA of the CDR3: TGTGCCAGCAGTTACTCGGGATTGGGACTTGAGCAGTTCTTC. It yields the protein CASSYSGLGLEQFF.

This sequence joins TRBV11-2 and TRBJ2-3; D is perhaps TRBD2 (6 bases). CDR1 and CDR2 (germline): SGHAT, FQNNGV. The germline V and J ends were trimmed by 2 bases and 3 bases, with 12 bases remaining between them. This CDR3 has 15 amino acids. In DNA form, the CDR3 reads TGTGCCAGCAGCTTACCAGCGGGTGGAACAGATACGCAGTATTTT. It encodes CASSLPAGGTDTQYF.

This clone was observed a few times. This chain joins TRBV6-2 or TRBV6-3 and TRBJ1-2; 8 bases fit TRBD1. Germline V CDR1 and CDR2: MNHEY, SVGEGT. The CDR3 runs to 11 residues. Germline trimming cut 5 bases from V and 8 bases from J; bases unmatched to any gene: 1. DNA of the CDR3: TGTGCCAGCAGTGGACAGGGAGGCTACACCTTC. This sequence encodes CASSGQGGYTF.

The chain combines TRBV11-1 with TRBJ1-1; D may be TRBD1 (5 bases). Germline CDR1 and CDR2: SGHAT and FQDESV (reference sequence). V lost 5 bases and J lost 7, with 14 bases in between. CDR3 length equals 13 residues. The CDR3 protein is CASSPQGSYEAFF. The DNA of the CDR3 is TGTGCCAGCAGCCCCCAGGGCAGCTATGAAGCTTTCTTT.

The rearrangement joins TRBV24-1 to TRBJ1-2, with D possibly being TRBD1 (5 bases). The germline V gene has CDR1 KGHDR and CDR2 SFDVKD. CDR3 size: 14 residues. Trimming took 11 bases from V and 2 from J, leaving 17 bases between them. CDR3 residues: CAIRENRPNYGYTF. DNA of the CDR3: TGTGCCATCCGGGAGAACAGGCCCAACTATGGCTACACCTTC.

V gene TRBV7-2 combines with J gene TRBJ1-6; 8 bases are a match to TRBD1. Per the germline V gene, CDR1 is SGHTA and CDR2 is FQGNSA. V was clipped by 4 bases and J by 9 bases; unmatched bases: 11. The CDR3 consists of 16 residues. The chain's CDR3 is CASSSAGGYPFSPLHF. CDR3 coding DNA: TGTGCCAGCAGCTCCGCAGGGGGCTATCCTTTTTCACCCCTCCACTTT.

This chain links TRBV5-4 with TRBJ2-1, with TRBD2 matching 10 bases. With V trimmed by 5 bases and J by 4 bases, 6 bases remained unmatched. Germline CDR1 reads SGHNT; CDR2 reads YYREEE (reference sequence). The CDR3 runs to 15 residues. The CDR3 sequence: CASRIGTSDYNEQFF. Written as DNA, the CDR3 is TGTGCCAGCAGAATAGGGACTAGCGATTACAATGAGCAGTTCTTC.

V is TRBV5-1 and J is TRBJ2-6; D possibly corresponds to TRBD1 (6 bases). This CDR3 region has 16 residues. The V gene's germline CDR1 is SGHRS and CDR2 YFSETQ. Trimming shortened V by 4 bases and J by 0 bases, and 11 bases separated the two germline ends. CDR3 sequence: CASSRDTLSGANVLTF. Written as DNA, the CDR3 is TGCGCCAGCAGCAGGGACACCCTCTCTGGGGCCAACGTCCTGACTTTC.

V gene TRBV18 combines with J gene TRBJ2-7, with D perhaps TRBD1 (6 bases). Trimming shortened V by 5 bases and J by 5 bases, and 19 bases separated the two germline ends. This CDR3 region has 15 residues. Germline-derived CDR1 and CDR2 are KGHSH and LQKENI. In nucleotides, the CDR3 is TGTGCCAGCTCAGAGGGACAACGGAGGTCCCACGAGCAGTACTTC. It yields the protein CASSEGQRRSHEQYF.

This clone was detected a few times. The chain is built from TRBV10-3 and TRBJ1-2; D unresolved. Trimming shortened V by 5 bases and J by 1 base, and 11 bases separated the two germline ends. This CDR3 is 14 amino acids long. CDR1 ENHRY and CDR2 SYGVKD come from the germline V gene. The CDR3 bases are TGTGCCATCAGTCCAACGGGAGTTAACTATGGCTACACCTTC. Its protein is CAISPTGVNYGYTF.

The chain recombines TRBV5-5 with TRBJ1-5; perhaps TRBD1 as D (6 bases). Trimming left V 3 bases short and J 0 bases short, with 16 bases between. In germline, CDR1 is SGHKS, CDR2 YYEKEE (reference sequence). The CDR3 extends over 17 amino acids. CDR3 coding DNA: TGTGCCAGCAGCTGGGGGCCCGGCGCCACTAGCAATCAGCCCCAGCATTTT. Amino acids: CASSWGPGATSNQPQHF.

The V gene is TRBV2, the J gene TRBJ2-2, with TRBD2 as a possible D gene (6 bases). The V and J ends lost 6 bases and 3 bases respectively, with 17 bases between them. This CDR3 is built from 16 residues. Germline-derived CDR1 and CDR2 are SNHLY and FYNNEI. Here the CDR3 reads CASRDLAGGDTGELFF. In nucleotides, the CDR3 is TGTGCCAGCAGGGACCTGGCAGGAGGGGACACCGGGGAGCTGTTTTTT.

The CDR3 region is CASSWTGTGGAKEQFF. CDR3 bases: TGTGCCAGCAGCTGGACCGGGACAGGGGGCGCAAAGGAGCAGTTCTTC. This sequence joins TRBV5-6 and TRBJ2-1; 12 bases map to TRBD1. Germline V lookup: CDR1 SGHDT, CDR2 YYEEEE. Unmatched junction bases numbered 11, after V lost 3 bases and J lost 10 bases. This CDR3 is 16 amino acids long.

V is TRBV18 and J is TRBJ2-3; the D gene is possibly TRBD1 (5 bases). Looked up from germline, CDR1 is KGHSH and CDR2 is LQKENI. This CDR3 has 16 amino acids. V lost 1 base, J lost 3 bases, and 14 bases lay in between. CDR3 in amino acids: CASSPRQGSGTDTQYF. The CDR3 bases are TGTGCCAGCTCACCACGCCAGGGATCAGGTACAGATACGCAGTATTTT.

The chain has TRBV10-1 and TRBJ1-2, with TRBD1 matching over 7 bases. Germline V gives CDR1 WNHNN, CDR2 SYGVQD (reference sequence). V gave up 4 bases and J gave up 7 bases; unmatched junction bases: 12. CDR3 length equals 15 residues. The CDR3 DNA reads as TGCGCCAGCAGTGGATCAACAGGGGAGCTTGCTGGCTACACCTTC. Protein product: CASSGSTGELAGYTF.

This clone is a singleton in its sample. The chain recombines TRBV25-1 with TRBJ1-2; a possible D gene is TRBD1 (5 bases). The CDR3 is 11 amino acids. The V gene lost 5 bases and the J gene lost 7 bases, with 8 bases spanning the gap. The germline V gene encodes CDR1 MGHDK and CDR2 SYGVNS. This chain's CDR3 is CASSKGLGYTF. In DNA, the CDR3 is TGTGCCAGCAGTAAGGGGCTTGGCTACACCTTC.

This clone has a handful of counts. J is TRBJ1-2 and V is TRBV7-2; D gene ambiguous. V was trimmed by 2 bases and J by 5 bases, leaving 15 bases between them. This CDR3 contains 15 residues. In germline, CDR1 is SGHTA, CDR2 FQGNSA. The DNA for the CDR3 is TGTGCCAGCAGCTTATATGCGGGGAAGGAGTATGGCTACACCTTC. Its protein is CASSLYAGKEYGYTF.

This rearrangement joins TRBV14 to TRBJ2-1, with TRBD2 identical over 8 bases. V dropped 6 bases and J dropped 2; count of bases not matched to a gene: 3. CDR3 length equals 14 residues. Germline lookup yields CDR1 SGHDN and CDR2 FVKESK. CDR3 nucleotide sequence: TGTGCCAGCAGGACTAGCGAGACCTACAATGAGCAGTTCTTC. It encodes CASRTSETYNEQFF.

V and J are TRBV2 and TRBJ2-6; TRBD1 aligns across 7 bases. The CDR3 length is 15 residues. V gave up 6 bases and J gave up 2 bases; unmatched junction bases: 4. Germline lookup yields CDR1 SNHLY and CDR2 FYNNEI. The CDR3 is CASSSTGAGANVLTF. The CDR3 DNA reads TGTGCCAGCAGCTCTACAGGGGCTGGGGCCAACGTCCTGACTTTC.

The CDR3 bases are TGTGCCAGCAGTGTTCTAGCGGCCCCTGGGTGGCCCTACAATGAGCAGTTCTTC. Its protein product is CASSVLAAPGWPYNEQFF. The chain couples TRBV6-4 to TRBJ2-1; 7 bases fit TRBD2. Trimming at V came to 4 bases and at J to 2 bases, leaving 14 bases not matched to a gene. This CDR3 is built from 18 residues. Per the germline V gene, CDR1 is MRHNA and CDR2 is SNTAGT.

J is TRBJ1-5 and V is TRBV19, with 7 bases lining up with TRBD1. The V gene end was trimmed by 1 base and the J gene end by 2 bases; junction bases not matched to a gene: 2. This CDR3 spans 15 amino acids. Looked up from germline, CDR1 is LNHDA and CDR2 is SQIVND (reference sequence). Here the CDR3 reads CASSIGGTGNQPQHF. The CDR3 bases are TGTGCCAGTAGTATAGGCGGGACAGGCAATCAGCCCCAGCATTTT.